This passage covers 23 T cell receptor beta chains from one sample sequenced in a study of patients and donors after allogeneic stem cell transplantation. TCRdb reprocessed the RT-PCR reads with MiXCR, giving one entry per CDR3 protein. Of approximately 210,000 distinct CDR3 sequences in the sample, 35% to 50% were seen once. What was sequenced was blood, either unsorted or a sorted T cell fraction (not recorded which). Source of these receptors: a human donor who was either an allogeneic HSCT recipient or a stem cell or donor lymphocyte infusion donor (not recorded which). It is not recorded whose cells these are; they may come from a transplant donor.

This clonotype was seen ten or more times. J is TRBJ1-1 and V is TRBV4-3, with D unclear. Germline loops: CDR1 LGHNA, CDR2 YSLEER. The CDR3 has 14 residues. Trimming pared 1 base from V and 1 base from J, leaving 7 bases between. As DNA, the CDR3 is TGCGCCAGCAGCCAAGGAACAGCGAACACTGAAGCTTTCTTT. Residues: CASSQGTANTEAFF.

This rearrangement joins TRBV12-5 to TRBJ1-1; D is ambiguous. Trimming shortened V by 2 bases and J by 2 bases, and 6 bases separated the two germline ends. The CDR3 is 13 amino acids. CDR1 LGHNT and CDR2 FRNRAP come from the germline V gene. This chain's CDR3 is CASGLLGNTEAFF. The CDR3, as DNA: TGTGCTAGTGGTTTGTTGGGTAACACTGAAGCTTTCTTT.

This clonotype was recorded a few times. For the CDR3, the DNA is TGCGCCAGCAGCATCGCCGGGACAGGGGCTAACACTGAAGCTTTCTTT. Translation gives CASSIAGTGANTEAFF. V and J are TRBV5-1 and TRBJ1-1; 10 bases are a match to TRBD1. CDR1 and CDR2 from the germline V gene are SGHRS and YFSETQ. This CDR3 region has 16 residues. V lost 4 bases to trimming and J lost 2 bases; unmatched junction nucleotides: 8.

The V call is TRBV4-3, the J call TRBJ1-1; 7 bases agree with TRBD1. V lost 4 bases and J lost 3; bases outside the gene matches: 8. CDR1 and CDR2 (germline): LGHNA, YSLEER. The CDR3 totals 15 residues. For the CDR3, the DNA is TGCGCCAGCAGCCTCAAACAGGGGACCTACACTGAAGCTTTCTTT. It yields the protein CASSLKQGTYTEAFF.

Remarks on this clonotype: Its ends do not fully match the called genes, so a read error is possible. The genes are TRBV4-1 and TRBJ2-7; maybe TRBD2 (5 bases). This CDR3 has 13 residues. Germline V gene data show CDR1 as MGHRA and CDR2 as YSYEKL. CDR3 nucleotide sequence: TGCGCCAGCAGCCTAAGCGAGGGATACGAGCAGTGCTTC. Translation gives CASSLSEGYEQCF.

This clonotype appeared a few times. The CDR3 protein is CASSWGQAGYEQYF. The CDR3, as DNA: TGTGCCAGCAGTTGGGGCCAAGCAGGCTACGAGCAGTACTTC. The gene calls are TRBV12-3 or TRBV12-4 and TRBJ2-7, with a weak D call TRBD1 (5 bases). The CDR3 totals 14 residues. The V end was cut by 4 bases, the J end by 3 bases, with 13 bases between.

The chain couples TRBV6-5 to TRBJ2-1, with a weak D call TRBD2 (5 bases). The CDR3 has 12 residues. In germline, CDR1 is MNHEY, CDR2 SVGAGI. V was cut by 5 bases and J by 7 bases, with 9 bases left in between. For the CDR3, the DNA is TGTGCCAGCAGTCCCCCGGGAAATGAGCAGTTCTTC. Translating gives CASSPPGNEQFF.

The chain joins TRBV30 to TRBJ2-7; D gene ambiguous. The germline gives CDR1 GTSNPN, CDR2 SVGIG (reference sequence). The germline V and J ends were trimmed by 0 bases and 0 bases, with 9 bases remaining between them. The CDR3 is 14 residues long. CDR3 nucleotide sequence: TGTGCCTGGAGTGTGTCCGTCCGCTCCTACGAGCAGTACTTC. Protein sequence: CAWSVSVRSYEQYF. Using reference TRBV30 and TRBJ2-7 for the parts outside the CDR3, the full variable domain is SQTIHQWPATLVQPVGSPLSLECTVEGTSNPNLYWYRQAAGRGLQLLFYSVGIGQISSEVPQNLSASRPQDRQFILSSKKLLLSDSGFYLCAWSVSVRSYEQYFGPGTRLTVT.

In this sample, this clonotype turned up a few times. The V and J genes are TRBV7-9 and TRBJ1-1, with D perhaps matching TRBD1 (6 bases). V was cut by 5 bases and J by 2 bases, with 12 bases left in between. Germline V gene lookup returns CDR1 SEHNR and CDR2 FQNEAQ (reference sequence). This CDR3 contains 14 residues. This chain's CDR3 is CASSAGQTNTEAFF. CDR3 DNA sequence: TGTGCCAGCAGCGCCGGACAGACAAACACTGAAGCTTTCTTT.

This clonotype has only a few counts. The genes are TRBV6-2 or TRBV6-3 and TRBJ1-1; the match to TRBD1 covers 9 bases. Germline CDR1 is MNHEY and CDR2 is SVGEGT. Germline trimming cut 5 bases from V and 1 base from J; bases unmatched to any gene: 8. The CDR3 covers 16 residues. The CDR3 here is CASSQLWTGENTEAFF. CDR3 in DNA: TGTGCCAGCAGTCAACTATGGACAGGGGAGAACACTGAAGCTTTCTTT.

V gene TRBV10-3 combines with J gene TRBJ1-2; 10 bases are shared with TRBD1. Germline CDR1 and CDR2: ENHRY and SYGVKD. The trim removed 3 bases at V and 1 base at J, leaving 2 bases unmatched. This CDR3 has 15 amino acids. The CDR3 DNA reads TGTGCCATCAGTGACGGGACAGGGGATAACTATGGCTACACCTTC. Its translation: CAISDGTGDNYGYTF.

This clonotype was recorded a few times. V usage is TRBV15 and J usage is TRBJ1-1; possibly TRBD1 for D (5 bases). The CDR3 covers 15 residues. Per the germline V gene, CDR1 is LNHNV and CDR2 is YYDKDF (reference sequence). V shed 2 bases and J shed 4 bases, with 14 bases lying between them. This chain's CDR3 is CATSRSGSLGTEAFF. For the CDR3, the DNA is TGTGCCACCAGCAGATCAGGGTCCCTCGGCACTGAAGCTTTCTTT. The whole variable domain, remainder taken from reference TRBV15 and TRBJ1-1, is DAMVIQNPRYQVTQFGKPVTLSCSQTLNHNVMYWYQQKSSQAPKLLFHYYDKDFNNEADTPDNFQSRRPNTSFCFLDIRSPGLGDTAMYLCATSRSGSLGTEAFFGQGTRLTVV.

The gene calls are TRBV15 and TRBJ1-2; TRBD1 matches 9 bases. The CDR3 contains 14 residues. Losses at the gene ends were 0 bases for V and 4 bases for J; bases not matched to a gene: 0. Germline CDR1 is LNHNV and CDR2 is YYDKDF (reference sequence). The CDR3 is CATSREDRGYGYTF. The CDR3 region has the DNA TGTGCCACCAGCAGAGAGGACAGGGGCTATGGCTACACCTTC.

V is TRBV5-4 and J is TRBJ1-1, with D possibly being TRBD1 (5 bases). Trimming cost V 0 bases and J 1 base, with 16 bases left between them. The CDR3 is made up of 17 amino acids. Germline V gene sequence: CDR1 SGHNT, CDR2 YYREEE (reference sequence). The CDR3 loop reads CASSLGAEQGRNTEAFF. The CDR3 nucleotides are TGTGCCAGCAGCTTGGGGGCCGAGCAGGGAAGGAACACTGAAGCTTTCTTT. Supplemented by reference TRBV5-4 and TRBJ1-1, the full variable domain reads ETGVTQSPTHLIKTRGQQVTLRCSSQSGHNTVSWYQQALGQGPQFIFQYYREEENGRGNFPPRFSGLQFPNYSSELNVNALELDDSALYLCASSLGAEQGRNTEAFFGQGTRLTVV.

The V and J genes are TRBV6-6 and TRBJ2-7; D uncertain. Germline V gene lookup returns CDR1 MNHNY and CDR2 SVGAGI (reference sequence). The CDR3 has 14 residues. Trimming took off 4 bases at V and 5 bases at J, with 15 bases between the two ends. The CDR3 here is CASSFGRIVDEQYF. The CDR3 DNA follows: TGTGCCAGCAGTTTTGGACGTATTGTAGACGAGCAGTACTTC.

This clonotype was detected once. V is TRBV20-1 and J is TRBJ2-1; weak D call: TRBD2 (6 bases). Trimming left V 3 bases short and J 7 bases short, with 7 bases between. Germline V gene data show CDR1 as DFQATT and CDR2 as SNEGSKA (reference sequence). CDR3 length: 11 amino acids. CDR3 loop: CSASGRNEQFF. CDR3 bases: TGCAGTGCTAGCGGGAGAAATGAGCAGTTCTTC.

The chain links TRBV25-1 to TRBJ1-2; D is uncertain. This CDR3 region has 15 residues. Germline CDR1 reads MGHDK; CDR2 reads SYGVNS. With 6 bases removed from V and 6 bases from J, the gap between germline ends came to 20 bases. The CDR3 bases are TGTGCCAGCAGCACCCCCCTGGGTAGTGGGAATGGCTACACCTTC. Its translation: CASSTPLGSGNGYTF.

The table lists this clonotype with a few counts. The chain uses TRBV5-1 and TRBJ2-1, with D uncertain. The V end lost 0 bases, the J end lost 7 bases, and 11 bases lay between the germline ends. The CDR3 length is 14 residues. CDR1 and CDR2 (germline): SGHRS, YFSETQ. CDR3 region: CASSLAQIANEQFF. As DNA, the CDR3 is TGCGCCAGCAGCTTGGCCCAGATAGCAAATGAGCAGTTCTTC.

This rearrangement joins TRBV5-1 to TRBJ2-7; D is unclear. The CDR3 runs 14 residues. Germline CDR1 reads SGHRS; CDR2 reads YFSETQ. V was pared by 0 bases and J by 7 bases, with 14 bases between. This CDR3 reads CASSLAQVLVEQYF. CDR3 bases: TGCGCCAGCAGCTTGGCGCAGGTGTTGGTTGAGCAGTACTTC.

The table lists this clonotype with a few counts. The chain couples TRBV7-6 to TRBJ1-1; D may be TRBD1 (6 bases). The CDR3 is made up of 15 amino acids. Looked up from germline, CDR1 is SGHVS and CDR2 is FNYEAQ. V lost 5 bases, J lost 5 bases, and 18 bases lay in between. CDR3 bases: TGTGCCAGCAGCCCAGGGGAGAGGATCGGGACTGAAGCTTTCTTT. Encoded protein: CASSPGERIGTEAFF.

There are a few counts of this clonotype. The V and J genes are TRBV6-5 and TRBJ1-5, with no clear D. V lost 2 bases and J lost 11, with 13 bases in between. The length of the CDR3 is 13 residues. Germline V CDR1 and CDR2: MNHEY, SVGAGI. CDR3: CASSYGSYGTQHF. The CDR3 bases are TGTGCCAGCAGTTACGGCTCTTATGGAACCCAGCATTTT.

This clonotype was picked up a small number of times. V gene TRBV4-1 combines with J gene TRBJ1-3, with unresolved D. CDR1 is MGHRA, CDR2 YSYEKL, per germline. Trimming removed 6 bases at V and 8 bases at J, with 5 bases between. CDR3 length: 10 amino acids. CDR3: CASSGDTIYF. The CDR3 nucleotides read TGCGCCAGCAGTGGTGACACCATATATTTT.

The CDR3, as DNA: TGCGCCAGCAGCTTGGGGGCAGTGAACAATGAGCAGTTCTTC. Protein: CASSLGAVNNEQFF. This chain joins TRBV5-1 and TRBJ2-1; D gene unclear. V lost 0 bases to trimming and J lost 5 bases, with 9 bases between them. This CDR3 has 14 amino acids. Germline assignment: CDR1 SGHRS and CDR2 YFSETQ.